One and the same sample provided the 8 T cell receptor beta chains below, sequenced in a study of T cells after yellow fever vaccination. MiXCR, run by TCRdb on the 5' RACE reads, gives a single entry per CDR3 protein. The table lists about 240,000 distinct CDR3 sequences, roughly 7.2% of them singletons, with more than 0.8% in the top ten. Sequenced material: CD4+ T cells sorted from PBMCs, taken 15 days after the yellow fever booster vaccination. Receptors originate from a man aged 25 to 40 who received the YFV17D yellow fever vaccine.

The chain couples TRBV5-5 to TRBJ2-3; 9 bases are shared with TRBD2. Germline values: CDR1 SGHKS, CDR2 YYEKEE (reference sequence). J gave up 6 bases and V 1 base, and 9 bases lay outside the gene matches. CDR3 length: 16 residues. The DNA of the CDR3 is TGTGCCAGCAGCTTGACGGTCACTAGCGGGCGGGATACGCAGTATTTT. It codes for CASSLTVTSGRDTQYF.

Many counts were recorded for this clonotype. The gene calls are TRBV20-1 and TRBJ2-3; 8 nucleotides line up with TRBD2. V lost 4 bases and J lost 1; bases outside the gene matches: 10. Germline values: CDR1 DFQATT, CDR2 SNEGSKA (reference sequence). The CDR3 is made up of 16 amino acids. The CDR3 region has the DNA TGCAGTGCTAATGGGCAGCGGGAGATCGGCACAGATACGCAGTATTTT. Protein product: CSANGQREIGTDTQYF.

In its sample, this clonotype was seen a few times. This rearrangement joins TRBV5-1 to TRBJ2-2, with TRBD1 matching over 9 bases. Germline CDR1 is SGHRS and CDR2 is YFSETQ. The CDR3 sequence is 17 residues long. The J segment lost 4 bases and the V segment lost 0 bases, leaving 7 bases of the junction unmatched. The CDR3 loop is CASSLDSTGGTTGELFF. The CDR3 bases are TGCGCCAGCAGCTTGGACTCGACAGGGGGGACCACCGGGGAGCTGTTTTTT.

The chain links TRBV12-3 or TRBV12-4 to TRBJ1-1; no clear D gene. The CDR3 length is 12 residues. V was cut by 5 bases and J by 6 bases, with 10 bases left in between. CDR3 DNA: TGTGCCAGCAGTCCCTCTGTCGCTGAAGCTTTCTTT. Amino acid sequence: CASSPSVAEAFF.

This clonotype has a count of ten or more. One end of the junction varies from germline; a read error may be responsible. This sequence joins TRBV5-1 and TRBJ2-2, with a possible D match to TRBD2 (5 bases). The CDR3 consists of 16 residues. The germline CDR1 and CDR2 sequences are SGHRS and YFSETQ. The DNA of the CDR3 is TGCGCCAGCAGCTTGGGGGGAAACGGGAACCCCGGGGAGCTGTTTTTT. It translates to CASSLGGNGNPGELFF.

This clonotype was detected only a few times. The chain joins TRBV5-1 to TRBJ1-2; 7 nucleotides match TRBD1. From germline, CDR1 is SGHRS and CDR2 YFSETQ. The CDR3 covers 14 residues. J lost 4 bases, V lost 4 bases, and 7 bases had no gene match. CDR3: CASSPGTASYGYTF. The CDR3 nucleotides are TGCGCCAGCAGCCCCGGGACAGCTTCCTATGGCTACACCTTC.

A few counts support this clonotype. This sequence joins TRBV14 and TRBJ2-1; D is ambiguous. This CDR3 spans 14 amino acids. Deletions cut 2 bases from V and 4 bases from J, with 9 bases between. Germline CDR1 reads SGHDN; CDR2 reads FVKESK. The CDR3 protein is CASSQSSPYNEQFF. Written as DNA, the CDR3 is TGTGCCAGCAGCCAAAGTTCCCCTTACAATGAGCAGTTCTTC.

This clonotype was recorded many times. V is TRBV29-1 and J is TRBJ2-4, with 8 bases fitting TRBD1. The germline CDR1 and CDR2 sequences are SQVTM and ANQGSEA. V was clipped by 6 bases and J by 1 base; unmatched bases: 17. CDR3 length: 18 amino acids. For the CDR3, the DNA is TGCAGCGTCGGTTTGTTCTTAGGACAGGGTTCGGCCAAAAACATTCAGTACTTC. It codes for CSVGLFLGQGSAKNIQYF.